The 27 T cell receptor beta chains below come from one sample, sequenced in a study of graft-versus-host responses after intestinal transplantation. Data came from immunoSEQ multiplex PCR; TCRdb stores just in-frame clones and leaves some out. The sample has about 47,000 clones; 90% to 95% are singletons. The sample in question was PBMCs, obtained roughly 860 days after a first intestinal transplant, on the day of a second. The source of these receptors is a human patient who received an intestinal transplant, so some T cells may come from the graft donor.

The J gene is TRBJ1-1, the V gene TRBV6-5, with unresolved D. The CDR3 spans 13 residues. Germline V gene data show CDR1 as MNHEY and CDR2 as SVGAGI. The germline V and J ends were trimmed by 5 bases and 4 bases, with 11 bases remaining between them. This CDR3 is CASSEVAGTEAFF. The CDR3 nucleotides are TGTGCCAGCAGTGAAGTAGCGGGCACTGAAGCTTTCTTT.

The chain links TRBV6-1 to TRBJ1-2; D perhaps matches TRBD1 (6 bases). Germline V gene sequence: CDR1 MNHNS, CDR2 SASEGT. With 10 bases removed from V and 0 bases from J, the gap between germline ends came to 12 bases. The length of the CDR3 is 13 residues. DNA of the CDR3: TGTGCCACCGCCACAGGGCCTAACTATGGCTACACCTTC. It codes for CATATGPNYGYTF.

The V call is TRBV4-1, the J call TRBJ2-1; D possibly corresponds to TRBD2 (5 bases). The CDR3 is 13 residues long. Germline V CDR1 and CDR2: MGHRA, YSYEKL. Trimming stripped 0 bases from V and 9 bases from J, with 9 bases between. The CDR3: CASSQEHGVEQFF. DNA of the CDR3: TGCGCCAGCAGCCAAGAACACGGGGTTGAGCAGTTCTTC.

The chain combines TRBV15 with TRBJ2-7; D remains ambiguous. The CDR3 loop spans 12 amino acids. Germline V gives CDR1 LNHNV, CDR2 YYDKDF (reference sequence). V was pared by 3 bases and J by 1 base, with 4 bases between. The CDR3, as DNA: TGTGCCACCAGCAGCGTTTCCTACGAGCAGTACTTC. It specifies CATSSVSYEQYF.

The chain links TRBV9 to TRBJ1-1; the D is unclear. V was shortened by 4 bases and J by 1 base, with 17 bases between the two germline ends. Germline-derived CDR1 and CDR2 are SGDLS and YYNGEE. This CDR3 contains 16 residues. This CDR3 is CASSSQPGGSNTEAFF. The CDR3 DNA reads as TGTGCCAGCAGCTCCCAACCGGGAGGGTCGAACACTGAAGCTTTCTTT.

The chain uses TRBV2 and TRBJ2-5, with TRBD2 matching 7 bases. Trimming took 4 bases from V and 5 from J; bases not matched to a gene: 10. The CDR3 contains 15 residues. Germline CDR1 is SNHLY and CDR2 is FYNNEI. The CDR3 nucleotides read TGTGCCAGCAGTGCGGAAGCGGGACCCGGGGAGACCCAGTACTTC. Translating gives CASSAEAGPGETQYF.

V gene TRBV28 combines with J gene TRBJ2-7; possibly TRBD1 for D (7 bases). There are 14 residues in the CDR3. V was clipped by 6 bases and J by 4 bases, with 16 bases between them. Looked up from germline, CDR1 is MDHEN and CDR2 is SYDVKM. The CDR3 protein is CASSRQGLPYEQYF. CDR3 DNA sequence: TGTGCCAGCAGCCGACAGGGACTTCCTTACGAGCAGTACTTC.

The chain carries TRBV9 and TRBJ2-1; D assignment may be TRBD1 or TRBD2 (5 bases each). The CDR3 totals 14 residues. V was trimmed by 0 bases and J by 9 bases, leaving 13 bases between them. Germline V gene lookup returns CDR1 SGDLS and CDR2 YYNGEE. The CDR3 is CASSVERRETEQFF. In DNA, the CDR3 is TGTGCCAGCAGCGTAGAACGCAGGGAGACTGAGCAGTTCTTC.

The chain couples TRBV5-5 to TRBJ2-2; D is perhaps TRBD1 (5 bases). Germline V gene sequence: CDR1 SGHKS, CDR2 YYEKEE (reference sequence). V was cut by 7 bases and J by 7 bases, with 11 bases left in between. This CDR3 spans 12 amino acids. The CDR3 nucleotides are TGTGCCAGCGCTGGGGCCGGCGGGGAGCTGTTTTTT. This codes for CASAGAGGELFF.

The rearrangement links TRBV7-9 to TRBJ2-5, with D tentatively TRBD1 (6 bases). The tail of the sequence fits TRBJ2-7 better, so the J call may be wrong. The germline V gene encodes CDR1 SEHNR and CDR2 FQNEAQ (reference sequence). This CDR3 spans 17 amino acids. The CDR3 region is CASSLIPGQNLAYEQYF. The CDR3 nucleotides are TGTGCCAGCAGCTTAATCCCCGGACAGAACCTCGCCTACGAGCAGTACTTC.

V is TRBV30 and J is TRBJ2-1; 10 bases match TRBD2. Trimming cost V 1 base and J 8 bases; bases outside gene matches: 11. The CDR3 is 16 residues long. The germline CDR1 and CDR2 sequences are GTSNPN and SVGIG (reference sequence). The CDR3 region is CAWSATGTSEPYEQFF. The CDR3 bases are TGTGCCTGGAGTGCAACCGGGACTAGCGAGCCGTATGAGCAGTTCTTC.

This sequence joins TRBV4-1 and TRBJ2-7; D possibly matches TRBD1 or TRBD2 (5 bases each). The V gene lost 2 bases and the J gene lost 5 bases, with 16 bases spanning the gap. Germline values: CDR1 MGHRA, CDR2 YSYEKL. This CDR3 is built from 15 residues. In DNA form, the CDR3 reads TGCGCCAGCAGCCAATCGTGGGGGTTAGGGAACGAGCAGTACTTC. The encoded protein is CASSQSWGLGNEQYF.

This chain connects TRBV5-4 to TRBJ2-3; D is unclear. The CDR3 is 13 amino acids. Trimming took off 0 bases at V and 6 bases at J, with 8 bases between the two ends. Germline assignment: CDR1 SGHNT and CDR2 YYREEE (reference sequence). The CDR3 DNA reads TGTGCCAGCAGCTTGGTTGGCTGGGATACGCAGTATTTT. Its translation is CASSLVGWDTQYF.

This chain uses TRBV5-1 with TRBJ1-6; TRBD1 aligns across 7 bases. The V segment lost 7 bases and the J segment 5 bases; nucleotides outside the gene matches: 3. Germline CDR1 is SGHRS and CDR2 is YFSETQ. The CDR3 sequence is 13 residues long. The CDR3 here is CASGDRDNSPLHF. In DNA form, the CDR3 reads TGCGCCAGCGGGGACAGAGATAATTCACCCCTCCACTTT.

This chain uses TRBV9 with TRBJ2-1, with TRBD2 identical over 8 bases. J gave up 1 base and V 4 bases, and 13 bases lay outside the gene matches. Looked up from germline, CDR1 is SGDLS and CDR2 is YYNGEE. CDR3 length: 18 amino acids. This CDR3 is CASSPWGGAGVSYNEQFF. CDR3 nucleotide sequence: TGTGCCAGCAGCCCCTGGGGGGGAGCGGGAGTTTCCTACAATGAGCAGTTCTTC.

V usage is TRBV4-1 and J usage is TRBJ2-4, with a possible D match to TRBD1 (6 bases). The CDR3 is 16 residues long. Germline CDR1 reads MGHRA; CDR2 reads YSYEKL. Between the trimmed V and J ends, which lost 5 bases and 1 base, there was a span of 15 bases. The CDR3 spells CASSTQGRGAKNIQYF. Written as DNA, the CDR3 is TGCGCCAGCAGCACACAGGGAAGGGGTGCCAAAAACATTCAGTACTTC.

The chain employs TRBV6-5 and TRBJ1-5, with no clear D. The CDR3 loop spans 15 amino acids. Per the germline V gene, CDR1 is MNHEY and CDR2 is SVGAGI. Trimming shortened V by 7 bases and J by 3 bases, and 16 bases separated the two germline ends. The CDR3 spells CASKGISLSNQPQHF. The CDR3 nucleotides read TGTGCCAGCAAAGGGATTTCTCTTTCCAATCAGCCCCAGCATTTT.

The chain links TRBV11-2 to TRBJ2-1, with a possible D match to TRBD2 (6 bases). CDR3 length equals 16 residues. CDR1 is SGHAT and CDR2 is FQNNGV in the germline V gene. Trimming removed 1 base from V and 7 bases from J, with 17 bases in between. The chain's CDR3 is CASSLGWAGTRNEQFF. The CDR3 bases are TGTGCCAGCAGCTTAGGGTGGGCGGGAACCCGGAATGAGCAGTTCTTC.

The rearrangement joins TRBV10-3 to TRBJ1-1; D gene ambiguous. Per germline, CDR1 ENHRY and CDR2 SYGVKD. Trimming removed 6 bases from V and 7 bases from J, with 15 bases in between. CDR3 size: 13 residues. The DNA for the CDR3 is TGTGCCATCAGCCAGGTCGCGGAGGATGAAGCTTTCTTT. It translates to CAISQVAEDEAFF.

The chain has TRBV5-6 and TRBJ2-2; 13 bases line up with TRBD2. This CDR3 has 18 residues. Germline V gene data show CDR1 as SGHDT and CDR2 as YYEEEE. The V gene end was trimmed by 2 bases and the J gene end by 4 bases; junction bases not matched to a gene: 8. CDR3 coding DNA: TGTGCCAGCAGCTTCGGGACTAGCGGGATAGGGTTCACCGGGGAGCTGTTTTTT. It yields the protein CASSFGTSGIGFTGELFF.

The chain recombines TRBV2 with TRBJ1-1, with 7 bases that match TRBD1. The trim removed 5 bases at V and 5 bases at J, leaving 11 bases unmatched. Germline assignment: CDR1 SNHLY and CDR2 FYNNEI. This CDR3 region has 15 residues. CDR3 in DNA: TGTGCCAGCAGTCTAGATATAGGGGGCGGGACTGAAGCTTTCTTT. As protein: CASSLDIGGGTEAFF.

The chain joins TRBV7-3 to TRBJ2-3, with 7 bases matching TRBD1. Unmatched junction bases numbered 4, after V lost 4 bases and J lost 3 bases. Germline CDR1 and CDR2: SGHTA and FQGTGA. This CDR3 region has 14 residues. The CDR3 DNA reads TGTGCCAGCAGCTCGGACAGGTCTACAGATACGCAGTATTTT. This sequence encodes CASSSDRSTDTQYF.

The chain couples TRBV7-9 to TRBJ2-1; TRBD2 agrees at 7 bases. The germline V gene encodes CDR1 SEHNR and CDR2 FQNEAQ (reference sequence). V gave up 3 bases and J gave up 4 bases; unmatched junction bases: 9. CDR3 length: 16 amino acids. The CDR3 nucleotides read TGTGCCAGCAGCTTGGGGCGAAGCGGGACTTACAATGAGCAGTTCTTC. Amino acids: CASSLGRSGTYNEQFF.

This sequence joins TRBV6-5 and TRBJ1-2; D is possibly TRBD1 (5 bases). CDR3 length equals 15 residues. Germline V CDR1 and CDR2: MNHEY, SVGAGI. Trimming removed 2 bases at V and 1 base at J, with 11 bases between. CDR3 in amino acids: CASSYGGSLNYGYTF. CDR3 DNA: TGTGCCAGCAGTTACGGGGGGTCTCTTAACTATGGCTACACCTTC.

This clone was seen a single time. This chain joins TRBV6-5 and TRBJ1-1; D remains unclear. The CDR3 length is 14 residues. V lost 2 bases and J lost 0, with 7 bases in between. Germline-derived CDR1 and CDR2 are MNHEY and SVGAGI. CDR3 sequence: CASSYAPLNTEAFF. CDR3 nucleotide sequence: TGTGCCAGCAGTTACGCTCCACTGAACACTGAAGCTTTCTTT.

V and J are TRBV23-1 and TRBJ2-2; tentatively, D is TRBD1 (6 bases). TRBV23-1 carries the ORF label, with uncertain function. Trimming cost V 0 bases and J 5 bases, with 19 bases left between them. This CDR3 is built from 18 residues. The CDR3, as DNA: TGCGCCAGCAGTCAATCACCAGGGGACGCCCACACAACCGGGGAGCTGTTTTTT. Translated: CASSQSPGDAHTTGELFF.

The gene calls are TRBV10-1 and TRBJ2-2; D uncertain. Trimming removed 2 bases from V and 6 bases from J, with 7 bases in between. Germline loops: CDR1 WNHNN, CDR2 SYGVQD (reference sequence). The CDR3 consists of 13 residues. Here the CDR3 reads CASSETEAGELFF. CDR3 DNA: TGCGCCAGCAGTGAGACCGAGGCCGGGGAGCTGTTTTTT.